This TCR beta chain is drawn from a study of cytomegalovirus exposure and HLA in healthy donors. Points from the study as a whole: Later analysis reportedly placed an Asian-associated ancestry cluster below the approximately 650-donor mean in N-insertions.

This clone appeared once. What it binds is unknown. Vbeta (60) and Jbeta (13) primers were used in the PCR. Method: immunoSEQ multiplex PCR; TCRdb's copy keeps in-frame clones and lacks some. The data hold around 210,000 clones, with 79% observed a single time. Germline CDR1 and CDR2: SGHNT and YENEEA. The trim removed 3 bases at V and 3 bases at J, leaving 6 bases unmatched. The CDR3 is 15 amino acids. The sample was PBMCs. The clonotype was recovered from a male donor in good health and CMV-seropositive. V is TRBV11-3 and J is TRBJ2-7, with TRBD2 matching 9 bases. CDR3 nucleotide sequence: TGTGCCAGCAGCTTTAGCGGGGGATCCTACTACGAGCAGTACTTC. Translation gives CASSFSGGSYYEQYF.